This T cell receptor beta chain was sequenced during a study of CD8 T cells in Susac syndrome. RNA in amounts of roughly 0.5 to 1 ug was reverse transcribed with random hexamers. MiXCR, run by TCRdb on the immunoSEQ multiplex PCR reads, gives a single entry per CDR3 protein. This table has about 120,000 distinct CDR3 sequences, about 94% appearing once. The CDR3 runs to 14 residues. In germline, CDR1 is SGHRS, CDR2 YFSETQ. V gave up 5 bases and J gave up 0 bases, with 11 bases separating them. The specimen was CD4+ T cells from PBMCs. The chain is built from TRBV5-1 and TRBJ2-5; no clear D gene. This receptor was identified in a human donor with multiple sclerosis. CDR3 sequence: CASSDQPYQETQYF. The CDR3 DNA follows: TGCGCCAGCAGTGACCAGCCGTACCAAGAGACCCAGTACTTC.